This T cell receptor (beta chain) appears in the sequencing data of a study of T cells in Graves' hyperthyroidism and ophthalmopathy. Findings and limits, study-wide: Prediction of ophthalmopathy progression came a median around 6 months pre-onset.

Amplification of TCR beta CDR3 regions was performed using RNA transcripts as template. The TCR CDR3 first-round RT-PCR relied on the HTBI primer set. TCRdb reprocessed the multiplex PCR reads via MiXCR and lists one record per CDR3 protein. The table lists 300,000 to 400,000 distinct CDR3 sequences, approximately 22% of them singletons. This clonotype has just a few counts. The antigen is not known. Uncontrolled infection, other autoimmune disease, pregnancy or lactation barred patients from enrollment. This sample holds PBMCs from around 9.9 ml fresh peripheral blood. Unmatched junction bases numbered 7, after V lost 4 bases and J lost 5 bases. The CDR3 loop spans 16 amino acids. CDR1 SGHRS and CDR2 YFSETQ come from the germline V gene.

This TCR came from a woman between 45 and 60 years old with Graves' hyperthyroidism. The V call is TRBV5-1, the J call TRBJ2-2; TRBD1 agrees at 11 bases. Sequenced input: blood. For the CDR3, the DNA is TGCGCCAGCAGCCTCACGGGACAGGGGGTAACCGGGGAGCTGTTTTTT. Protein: CASSLTGQGVTGELFF.